One sample yielded the 27 T cell receptor beta chains listed below, sequenced in a study of blood T cell repertoires in COVID-19. Produced via immunoSEQ multiplex PCR; TCRdb's table is partial and in-frame only. The profile shows about 14,000 clones, 85% to 90% of them singletons. The sample was peripheral blood. The receptors were sampled from a human donor in a cohort sampled during active COVID-19.

The count of this clone is one. The chain links TRBV5-4 to TRBJ1-3, with 7 bases aligning to TRBD1. Trimming at V came to 4 bases and at J to 4 bases, leaving 8 bases not matched to a gene. Germline CDR1 SGHNT, CDR2 YYREEE (reference sequence). The CDR3 is 15 residues long. This chain's CDR3 is CASSRTGAAGNTIYF. Written as DNA, the CDR3 is TGTGCCAGCAGCCGTACAGGGGCAGCCGGAAACACCATATATTTT.

The chain uses TRBV5-1 and TRBJ2-1; D perhaps matches TRBD2 (5 bases). Germline CDR1 and CDR2: SGHRS and YFSETQ. The CDR3 is 13 amino acids. V was trimmed by 4 bases and J by 6 bases, leaving 11 bases between them. The CDR3 region has the DNA TGCGCCAGCAGCCTGGGGAGTAGCAATGAGCAGTTCTTC. It codes for CASSLGSSNEQFF.

The chain joins TRBV5-1 to TRBJ2-1; 16 bases agree with TRBD2. V shed 4 bases, J shed 8 bases, and the junction held 9 bases outside the gene matches. The CDR3 totals 17 residues. CDR1 SGHRS and CDR2 YFSETQ come from the germline V gene. CDR3 nucleotides: TGCGCCAGCAGCCGCGGGACTAGCGGGGGGGCCGGCGATGAGCAGTTCTTC. Translating it yields CASSRGTSGGAGDEQFF.

The V gene is TRBV7-8, the J gene TRBJ1-6, with a weak D call TRBD1 (6 bases). CDR1 SGHVS and CDR2 FQNEAQ come from the germline V gene. V was clipped by 3 bases and J by 6 bases, with 15 bases between them. The CDR3 runs 16 residues. CDR3 region: CASSLSSVGGNSPLHF. For the CDR3, the DNA is TGTGCCAGCAGCTTGTCTAGTGTAGGGGGTAATTCACCCCTCCACTTT.

The genes are TRBV4-2 and TRBJ2-3; the match to TRBD2 covers 10 bases. The CDR3 runs to 16 residues. V shed 4 bases and J 0 bases; nucleotides not matched to a gene: 4. Germline V lookup: CDR1 LGHNA, CDR2 YNFKEQ. CDR3 nucleotides: TGTGCCAGCAGCCCTGGGACTAGCGACAGCACAGATACGCAGTATTTT. As protein: CASSPGTSDSTDTQYF.

This clone was counted a few times. V usage is TRBV7-2 and J usage is TRBJ1-6; no reliable D call. With 4 bases removed from V and 0 bases from J, the gap between germline ends came to 16 bases. Germline loops: CDR1 SGHTA, CDR2 FQGNSA. The CDR3 loop spans 18 amino acids. The CDR3 region is CASSSHRERSSYNSPLHF. In DNA, the CDR3 is TGTGCCAGCAGCTCCCACCGGGAGCGTTCCTCCTATAATTCACCCCTCCACTTT.

This chain connects TRBV21-1 to TRBJ2-2; the table gives TRBD2 as D, unverified against the DNA. TRBV21-1 corresponds to a pseudogene. The CDR3 length is 18 residues. CDR3 bases: TGTGCCAGCAGCAATACTAGCGGGGGCCCCCGGAACACCGGGGAGCTGTTTTTT. This encodes CASSNTSGGPRNTGELFF.

The chain joins TRBV29-1 to TRBJ1-2, with a possible D match to TRBD1 (5 bases). The CDR3 has 16 residues. V lost 4 bases, J lost 2 bases, and 20 bases lay in between. Germline CDR1 reads SQVTM; CDR2 reads ANQGSEA. The CDR3 nucleotides read TGCAGCGTTGCTCGATACTCGGGACTCTTAAACTATGGCTACACCTTC. Its translation is CSVARYSGLLNYGYTF.

V and J are TRBV6-2 or TRBV6-3 and TRBJ1-2, with TRBD1 matching over 9 bases. V dropped 6 bases and J dropped 7; count of bases not matched to a gene: 9. The CDR3 runs to 14 residues. The germline V gene encodes CDR1 MNHEY and CDR2 SVGEGT. CDR3 amino acids: CASSPLGDRAGYTF. The CDR3 coding sequence is TGTGCCAGCAGCCCGTTAGGGGACAGGGCTGGCTACACCTTC.

This clone was seen a few times. This chain connects TRBV7-8 to TRBJ2-7; a possible D gene is TRBD1 (5 bases). Deletions cut 8 bases from V and 9 bases from J, with 23 bases between. The CDR3 is made up of 14 amino acids. Germline V gene data show CDR1 as SGHVS and CDR2 as FQNEAQ. CDR3 coding DNA: TGTGCCAGCGCCCCCCGTCGTGAGGATGGGGCGCAGTACTTC. It is translated as CASAPRREDGAQYF.

This chain joins TRBV19 and TRBJ2-1; 7 bases line up with TRBD1. V was clipped by 4 bases and J by 6 bases; unmatched bases: 9. Germline values: CDR1 LNHDA, CDR2 SQIVND (reference sequence). The CDR3 consists of 15 residues. The CDR3 DNA reads as TGTGCCAGTAGTACTCCGACAGGGAATTTCAATGAGCAGTTCTTC. This translates into CASSTPTGNFNEQFF.

In its sample, this clone was seen once. The CDR3 spells CASSQGVGSSYNEQFF. In DNA form, the CDR3 reads TGTGCCAGCAGCCAAGGAGTCGGGTCCTCCTACAATGAGCAGTTCTTC. The chain recombines TRBV3-1 (or the pseudogene TRBV3-2) with TRBJ2-1; D gene unclear. Trimming removed 1 base from V and 0 bases from J, with 10 bases in between. Germline loops: CDR1 LGHDT, CDR2 YNNKEL (reference sequence). This CDR3 comprises 16 residues.

By proportion, this clone is medium-sized. V is TRBV27 and J is TRBJ2-7, with 8 bases identical to TRBD1. Germline V lookup: CDR1 MNHEY, CDR2 SMNVEV (reference sequence). This CDR3 is 17 amino acids long. J lost 4 bases, V lost 2 bases, and 13 bases had no gene match. CDR3 amino acids: CASSLASARTGLYEQYF. The CDR3 nucleotides read TGTGCCAGCAGTTTAGCCTCTGCCCGGACAGGGCTTTACGAGCAGTACTTC.

This chain uses TRBV11-1 with TRBJ1-5; D might be TRBD1 (5 bases). Germline-derived CDR1 and CDR2 are SGHAT and FQDESV (reference sequence). Deletions cut 6 bases from V and 3 bases from J, with 12 bases between. The CDR3 loop spans 14 amino acids. The CDR3 spells CASRQGSFNQPQHF. The CDR3 DNA reads TGTGCCAGCAGGCAGGGATCTTTCAATCAGCCCCAGCATTTT.

The CDR3 loop reads CSVKTNLNTEAFF. CDR3 nucleotide sequence: TGCAGCGTCAAGACTAATCTGAACACTGAAGCTTTCTTT. V is TRBV29-1 and J is TRBJ1-1, with no clear D. The germline gives CDR1 SQVTM, CDR2 ANQGSEA. This CDR3 comprises 13 residues. V lost 6 bases and J lost 0, with 11 bases in between.

In its sample, this clone was seen a few times. J is TRBJ2-1 and V is TRBV13; D uncertain. V was trimmed by 2 bases and J by 2 bases, leaving 7 bases between them. CDR1 and CDR2 (germline): PRHDT, FYEKMQ (reference sequence). The CDR3 contains 14 residues. The CDR3 region has the DNA TGTGCCAGCAGCTTACGCGGAACCTACAATGAGCAGTTCTTC. This translates into CASSLRGTYNEQFF.

V usage is TRBV7-9 and J usage is TRBJ2-7, with TRBD2 identical over 9 bases. Trimming removed 5 bases from V and 4 bases from J; junction bases left unmatched: 6. CDR1 SEHNR and CDR2 FQNEAQ come from the germline V gene (reference sequence). The CDR3 is 14 residues long. The CDR3 DNA follows: TGTGCCAGCAGCCAAAGCGGGGGGTATTACGAGCAGTACTTC. Amino acids: CASSQSGGYYEQYF.

The chain has TRBV7-8 and TRBJ1-5, with D maybe TRBD1 (5 bases). Germline V lookup: CDR1 SGHVS, CDR2 FQNEAQ. The ends were cut back, 11 bases at V and 2 bases at J, with 19 bases in the middle. The CDR3 has 15 residues. CDR3 sequence reads: CASLRGREGNQPQHF. DNA of the CDR3: TGTGCCTCCCTTAGGGGTAGGGAGGGCAATCAGCCCCAGCATTTT. The whole variable domain, remainder taken from reference TRBV7-8 and TRBJ1-5, is GAGVSQSPRYKVAKRGQDVALRCDPISGHVSLFWYQQALGQGPEFLTYFQNEAQLDKSGLPSDRFFAERPEGSVSTLKIQRTQQEDSAVYLCASLRGREGNQPQHFGDGTRLSIL.

The chain has TRBV10-3 and TRBJ1-1; D not resolved. This CDR3 is built from 14 residues. The V end was cut by 4 bases, the J end by 1 base, with 10 bases between. Germline V lookup: CDR1 ENHRY, CDR2 SYGVKD. The CDR3 here is CAISVEGGNTEAFF. The CDR3 DNA reads as TGTGCCATCAGTGTAGAGGGAGGGAACACTGAAGCTTTCTTT.

V usage is TRBV11-2 and J usage is TRBJ1-4, with unresolved D. Per germline, CDR1 SGHAT and CDR2 FQNNGV. The CDR3 contains 14 residues. V lost 4 bases and J lost 5, with 11 bases in between. The CDR3 DNA is TGTGCCAGCAGCTCTCACAGTTACAATGAAAAACTGTTTTTT. Protein: CASSSHSYNEKLFF.

The V gene is TRBV5-1, the J gene TRBJ1-2; TRBD1 matches 7 bases. CDR1 is SGHRS, CDR2 YFSETQ, per germline. The CDR3 spans 16 residues. V lost 0 bases and J lost 1; bases outside the gene matches: 6. CDR3 sequence: CASSLETGTRNYGYTF. Written as DNA, the CDR3 is TGCGCCAGCAGCTTGGAGACAGGGACCCGTAACTATGGCTACACCTTC.

J is TRBJ2-1 and V is TRBV18; 11 bases line up with TRBD2. There are 15 residues in the CDR3. J lost 9 bases, V lost 0 bases, and 4 bases had no gene match. CDR1 and CDR2 from the germline V gene are KGHSH and LQKENI. CDR3 sequence reads: CASSPPSGRAGEQFF. CDR3 DNA sequence: TGTGCCAGCTCACCACCTAGCGGGAGGGCGGGTGAGCAGTTCTTC.

This sequence joins TRBV28 and TRBJ1-2, with D unclear. The CDR3 loop spans 15 amino acids. Trimming took 7 bases from V and 5 from J, leaving 20 bases between them. Germline CDR1 reads MDHEN; CDR2 reads SYDVKM. CDR3 protein: CASIPYPRSPYGYTF. In DNA form, the CDR3 reads TGTGCCAGCATCCCTTACCCCCGGAGTCCTTATGGCTACACCTTC.

This sequence joins TRBV28 and TRBJ2-1; 8 nucleotides line up with TRBD2. CDR3 length: 13 amino acids. V lost 4 bases to trimming and J lost 8 bases; unmatched junction nucleotides: 4. From germline, CDR1 is MDHEN and CDR2 SYDVKM. This chain's CDR3 is CASSSGTRDEQFF. The CDR3 DNA follows: TGTGCCAGCAGTTCCGGGACTAGGGATGAGCAGTTCTTC.

This sequence joins TRBV7-7 and TRBJ2-3, with a tentative D call TRBD2 (5 bases). Trimming left V 1 base short and J 3 bases short, with 11 bases between. The CDR3 is 15 amino acids. The germline V gene encodes CDR1 SSHAT and CDR2 FNYEAQ (reference sequence). The CDR3 reads CASSLGGGGTDTQYF. The CDR3 DNA reads TGTGCCAGCAGCTTAGGGGGTGGAGGAACAGATACGCAGTATTTT.

The V and J genes are TRBV7-9 and TRBJ2-3; D is possibly TRBD2 (5 bases). Germline V gene data show CDR1 as SEHNR and CDR2 as FQNEAQ (reference sequence). The CDR3 has 13 residues. Trimming removed 4 bases from V and 4 bases from J, with 9 bases in between. The DNA of the CDR3 is TGTGCCAGCAGCTCCCGAGGGCCAGATACGCAGTATTTT. Protein: CASSSRGPDTQYF.

A note on this clone: In the same sample, other DNA sequences code for this CDR3. J is TRBJ2-6 and V is TRBV5-1, with TRBD2 identical over 8 bases. The germline V gene encodes CDR1 SGHRS and CDR2 YFSETQ. The CDR3 extends over 17 amino acids. V trimming: 4 bases; J trimming: 2 bases; junction bases outside the gene matches: 8. CDR3 sequence (DNA): TGCGCCAGCAGCCATGGCGGGGGGCGGGCTGGGGCCAACGTCCTGACTTTC. This encodes CASSHGGGRAGANVLTF. The full variable domain, rest sourced from reference TRBV5-1 and TRBJ2-6, is KAGVTQTPRYLIKTRGQQVTLSCSPISGHRSVSWYQQTPGQGLQFLFEYFSETQRNKGNFPGRFSGRQFSNSRSEMNVSTLELGDSALYLCASSHGGGRAGANVLTFGAGSRLTVL.